This TCR beta chain was identified during a study of cytomegalovirus exposure and HLA in healthy donors. In this sample, this clone turned up a few times. The ends were cut back, 2 bases at V and 2 bases at J, with 13 bases in the middle. The CDR3 runs 15 residues. The germline V gene encodes CDR1 MNHEY and CDR2 SVGAGI. With 60 Vbeta and 13 Jbeta primers, the PCR was carried out. The assay was immunoSEQ multiplex PCR, and TCRdb's table has in-frame clones only and misses some. The table records 90,000 to 120,000 clones, roughly 78% of them present only once. The sequenced sample consisted of PBMCs. The chain employs TRBV6-5 and TRBJ2-7; D gene unclear. The clonotype was recovered from a woman aged 40 to 50 in good health and CMV-seronegative. The CDR3 nucleotides are TGTGCCAGCAGTTACAGGATGAACAGACCCTACGAGCAGTACTTC. Its translation: CASSYRMNRPYEQYF.